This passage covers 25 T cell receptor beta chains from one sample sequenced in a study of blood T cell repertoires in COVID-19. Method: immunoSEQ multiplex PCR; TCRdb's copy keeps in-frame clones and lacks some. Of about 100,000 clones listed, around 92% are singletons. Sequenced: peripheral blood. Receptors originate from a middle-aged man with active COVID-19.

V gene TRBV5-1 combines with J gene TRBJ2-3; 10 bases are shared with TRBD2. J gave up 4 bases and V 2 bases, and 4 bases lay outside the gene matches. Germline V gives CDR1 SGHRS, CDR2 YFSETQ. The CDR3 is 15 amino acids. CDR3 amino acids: CASSFSGRFSDTQYF. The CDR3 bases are TGCGCCAGCAGCTTTAGCGGGAGGTTTTCAGATACGCAGTATTTT.

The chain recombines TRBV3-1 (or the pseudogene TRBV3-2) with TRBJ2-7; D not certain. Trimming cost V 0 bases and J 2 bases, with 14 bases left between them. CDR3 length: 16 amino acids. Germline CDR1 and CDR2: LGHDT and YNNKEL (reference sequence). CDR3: CASSQDGNSITYEQYF. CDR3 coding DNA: TGTGCCAGCAGCCAAGACGGTAACAGTATCACCTACGAGCAGTACTTC.

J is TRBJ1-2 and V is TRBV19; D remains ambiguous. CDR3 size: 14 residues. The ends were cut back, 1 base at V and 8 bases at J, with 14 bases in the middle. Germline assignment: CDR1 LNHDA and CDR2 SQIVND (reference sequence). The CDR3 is CASSIGRSTGGYTF. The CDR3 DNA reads TGTGCCAGTAGTATAGGGCGGTCGACGGGAGGCTACACCTTC.

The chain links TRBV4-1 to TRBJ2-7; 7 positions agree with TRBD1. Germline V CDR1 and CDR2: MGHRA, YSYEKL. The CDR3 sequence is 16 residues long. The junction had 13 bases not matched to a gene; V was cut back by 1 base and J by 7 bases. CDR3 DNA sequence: TGCGCCAGCAGCCAAGTTTTGGGGACAGCAGGCCGGGAGCAGTACTTC. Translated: CASSQVLGTAGREQYF.

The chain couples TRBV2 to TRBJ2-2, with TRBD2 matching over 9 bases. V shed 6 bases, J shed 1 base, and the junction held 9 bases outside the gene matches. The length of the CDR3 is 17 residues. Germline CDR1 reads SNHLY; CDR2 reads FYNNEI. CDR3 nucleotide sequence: TGTGCCAGCAGCGCCGCAATAGCGGGGGTGAACACCGGGGAGCTGTTTTTT. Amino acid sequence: CASSAAIAGVNTGELFF.

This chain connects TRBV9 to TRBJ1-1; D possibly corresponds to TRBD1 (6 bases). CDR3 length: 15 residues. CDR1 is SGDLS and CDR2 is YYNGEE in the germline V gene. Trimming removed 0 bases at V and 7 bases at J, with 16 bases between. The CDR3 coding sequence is TGTGCCAGCAGCGTAGACCCCGACAGGAGAAATGAAGCTTTCTTT. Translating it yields CASSVDPDRRNEAFF.

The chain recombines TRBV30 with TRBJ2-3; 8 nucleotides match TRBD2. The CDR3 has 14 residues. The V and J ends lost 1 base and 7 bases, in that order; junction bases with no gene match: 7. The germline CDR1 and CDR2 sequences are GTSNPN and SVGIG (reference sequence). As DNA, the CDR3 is TGTGCCTGGAGTGAGGGACTAGTCGGGTATACGCAGTATTTT. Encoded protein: CAWSEGLVGYTQYF.

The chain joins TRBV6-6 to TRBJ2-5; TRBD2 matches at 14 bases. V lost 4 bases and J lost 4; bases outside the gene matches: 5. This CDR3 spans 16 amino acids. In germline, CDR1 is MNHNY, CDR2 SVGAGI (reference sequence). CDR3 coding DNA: TGTGCCAGCAGTTCCGGGACTAGCGGGAGTGGAGAGACCCAGTACTTC. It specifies CASSSGTSGSGETQYF.

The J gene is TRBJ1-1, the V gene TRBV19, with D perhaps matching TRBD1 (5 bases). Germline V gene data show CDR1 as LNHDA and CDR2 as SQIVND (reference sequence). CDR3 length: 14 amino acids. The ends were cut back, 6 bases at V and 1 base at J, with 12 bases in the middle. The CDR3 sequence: CASRPPGRNTEAFF. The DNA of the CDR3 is TGTGCCAGTAGACCGCCAGGGCGGAACACTGAAGCTTTCTTT.

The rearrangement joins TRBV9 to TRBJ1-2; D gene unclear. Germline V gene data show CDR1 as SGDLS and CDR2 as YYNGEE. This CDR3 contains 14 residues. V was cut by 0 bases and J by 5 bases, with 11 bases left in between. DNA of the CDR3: TGTGCCAGCAGCGTAGACGGGGATTTTTATGGCTACACCTTC. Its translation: CASSVDGDFYGYTF.

CDR3: CASRSLYEQYF. The CDR3 DNA reads TGTGCCAGCAGAAGCCTCTACGAGCAGTACTTC. This rearrangement joins TRBV6-5 to TRBJ2-7; D unresolved. The CDR3 spans 11 residues. Germline V gene sequence: CDR1 MNHEY, CDR2 SVGAGI. V lost 6 bases and J lost 3, with 6 bases in between.

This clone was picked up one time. CDR3 region: CATGTSGRGLGYEQYF. The CDR3, as DNA: TGTGCCACTGGGACTAGCGGGAGAGGTCTAGGGTACGAGCAGTACTTC. The chain uses TRBV9 and TRBJ2-7; TRBD2 agrees at 14 bases. Germline assignment: CDR1 SGDLS and CDR2 YYNGEE. J was trimmed by 4 bases and V by 9 bases; bases with no gene match: 12. The CDR3 consists of 16 residues. The variable domain in full, with the rest retrieved from reference TRBV9 and TRBJ2-7, is DSGVTQTPKHLITATGQRVTLRCSPRSGDLSVYWYQQSLDQGLQFLIQYYNGEERAKGNILERFSAQQFPDLHSELNLSSLELGDSALYFCATGTSGRGLGYEQYFGPGTRLTVT.

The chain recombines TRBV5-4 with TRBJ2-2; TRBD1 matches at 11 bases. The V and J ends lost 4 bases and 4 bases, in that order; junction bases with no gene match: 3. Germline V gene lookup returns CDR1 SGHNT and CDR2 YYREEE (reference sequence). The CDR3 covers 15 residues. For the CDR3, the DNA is TGTGCCAGCAGCCCAGGGACAGGGGGCACCGGGGAGCTGTTTTTT. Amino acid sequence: CASSPGTGGTGELFF.

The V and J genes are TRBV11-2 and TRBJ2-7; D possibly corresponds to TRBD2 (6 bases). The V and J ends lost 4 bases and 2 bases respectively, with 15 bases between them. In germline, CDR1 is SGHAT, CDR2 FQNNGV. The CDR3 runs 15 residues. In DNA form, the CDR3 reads TGTGCCAGCAGCTCGGGTAGCGGATGGACCTACGAGCAGTACTTC. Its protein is CASSSGSGWTYEQYF. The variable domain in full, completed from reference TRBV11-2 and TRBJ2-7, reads EAGVAQSPRYKIIEKRQSVAFWCNPISGHATLYWYQQILGQGPKLLIQFQNNGVVDDSQLPKDRFSAERLKGVDSTLKIQPAKLEDSAVYLCASSSGSGWTYEQYFGPGTRLTVT.

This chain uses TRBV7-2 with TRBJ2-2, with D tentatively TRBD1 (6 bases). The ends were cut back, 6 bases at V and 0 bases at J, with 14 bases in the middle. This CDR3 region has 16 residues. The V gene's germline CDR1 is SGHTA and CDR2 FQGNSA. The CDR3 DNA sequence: TGTGCCAGCAGGTATCCGGGACAAGCGAACACCGGGGAGCTGTTTTTT. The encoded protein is CASRYPGQANTGELFF.

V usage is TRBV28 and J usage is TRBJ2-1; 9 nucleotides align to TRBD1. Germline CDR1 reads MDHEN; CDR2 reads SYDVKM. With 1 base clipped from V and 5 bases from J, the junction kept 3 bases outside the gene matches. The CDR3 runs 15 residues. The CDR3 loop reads CASSLLGQGNNEQFF. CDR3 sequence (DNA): TGTGCCAGCAGTTTATTGGGACAGGGAAACAATGAGCAGTTCTTC.

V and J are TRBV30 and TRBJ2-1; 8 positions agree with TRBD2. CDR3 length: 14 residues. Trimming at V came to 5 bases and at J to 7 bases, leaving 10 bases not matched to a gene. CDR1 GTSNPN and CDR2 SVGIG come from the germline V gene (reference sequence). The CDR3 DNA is TGTGCCTGGGCGGTGAGCGGGAGTGTTAATGAGCAGTTCTTC. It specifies CAWAVSGSVNEQFF.

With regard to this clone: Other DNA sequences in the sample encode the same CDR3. CDR3 nucleotides: TGTGCCAGGGGGACTAGCGGATCCTACGAGCAGTACTTC. Protein product: CARGTSGSYEQYF. The V and J genes are TRBV2 and TRBJ2-7; 11 nucleotides match TRBD2. The CDR3 runs 13 residues. The V segment lost 9 bases and the J segment 1 base; nucleotides outside the gene matches: 2. Germline CDR1 SNHLY, CDR2 FYNNEI.

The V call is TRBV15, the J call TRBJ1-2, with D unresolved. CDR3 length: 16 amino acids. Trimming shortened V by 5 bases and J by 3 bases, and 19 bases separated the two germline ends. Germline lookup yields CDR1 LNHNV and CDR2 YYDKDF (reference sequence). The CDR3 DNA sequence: TGTGCCACCAGCGATGACAATACAGCATCCTACTATGGCTACACCTTC. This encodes CATSDDNTASYYGYTF.

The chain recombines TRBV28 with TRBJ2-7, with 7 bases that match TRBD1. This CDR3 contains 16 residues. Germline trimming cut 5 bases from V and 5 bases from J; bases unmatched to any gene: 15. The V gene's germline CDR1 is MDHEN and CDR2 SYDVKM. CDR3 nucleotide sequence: TGTGCCAGCAGTGACACAGGGGAGAAGCGATGGAACGAGCAGTACTTC. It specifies CASSDTGEKRWNEQYF.

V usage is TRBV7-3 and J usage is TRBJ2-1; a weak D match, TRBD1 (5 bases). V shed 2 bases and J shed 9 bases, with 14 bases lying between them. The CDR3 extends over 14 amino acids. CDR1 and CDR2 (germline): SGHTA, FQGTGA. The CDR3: CASSLVAGLGEQFF. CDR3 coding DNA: TGTGCCAGCAGCTTAGTGGCAGGGTTGGGTGAGCAGTTCTTC.

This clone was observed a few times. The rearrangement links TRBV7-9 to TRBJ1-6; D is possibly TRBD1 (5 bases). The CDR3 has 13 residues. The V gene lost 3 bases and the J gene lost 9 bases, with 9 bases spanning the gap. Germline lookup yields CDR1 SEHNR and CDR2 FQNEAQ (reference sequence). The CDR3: CASSFGAGSPLHF. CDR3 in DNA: TGTGCCAGCAGCTTTGGGGCCGGTTCACCCCTCCACTTT.

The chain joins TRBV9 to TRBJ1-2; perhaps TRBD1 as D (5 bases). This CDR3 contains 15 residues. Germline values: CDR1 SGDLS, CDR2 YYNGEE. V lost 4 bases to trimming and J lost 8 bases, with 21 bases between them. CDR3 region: CASSRTPNKPGGYTF. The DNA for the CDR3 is TGTGCCAGCAGCCGGACACCTAATAAACCCGGAGGCTACACCTTC.

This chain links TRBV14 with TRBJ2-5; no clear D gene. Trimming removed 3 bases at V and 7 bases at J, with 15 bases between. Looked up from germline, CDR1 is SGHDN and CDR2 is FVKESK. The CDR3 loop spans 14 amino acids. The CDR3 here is CASSHSGTVGTQYF. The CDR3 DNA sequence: TGTGCCAGCAGCCATTCAGGAACAGTAGGGACCCAGTACTTC.

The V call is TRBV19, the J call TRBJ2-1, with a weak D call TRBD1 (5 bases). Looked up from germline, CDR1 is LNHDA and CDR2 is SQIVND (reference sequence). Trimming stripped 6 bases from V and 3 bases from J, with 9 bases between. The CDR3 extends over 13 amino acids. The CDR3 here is CASSPDSYNEQFF. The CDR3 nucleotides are TGTGCCAGTAGCCCCGACAGCTACAATGAGCAGTTCTTC.